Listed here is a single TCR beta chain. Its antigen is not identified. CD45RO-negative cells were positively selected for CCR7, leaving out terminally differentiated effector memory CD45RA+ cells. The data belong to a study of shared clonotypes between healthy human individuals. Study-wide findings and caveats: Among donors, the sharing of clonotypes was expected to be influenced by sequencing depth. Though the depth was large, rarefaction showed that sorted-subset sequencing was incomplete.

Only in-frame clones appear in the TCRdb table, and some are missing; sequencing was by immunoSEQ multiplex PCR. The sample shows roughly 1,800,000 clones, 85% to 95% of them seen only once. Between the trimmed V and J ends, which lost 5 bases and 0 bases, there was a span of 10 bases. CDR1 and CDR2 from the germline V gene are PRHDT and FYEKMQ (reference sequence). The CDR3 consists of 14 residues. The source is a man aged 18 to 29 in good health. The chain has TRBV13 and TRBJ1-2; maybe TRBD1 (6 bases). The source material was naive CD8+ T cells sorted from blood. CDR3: CASSPGDANYGYTF. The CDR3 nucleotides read TGTGCCAGCAGCCCAGGGGATGCTAACTATGGCTACACCTTC.